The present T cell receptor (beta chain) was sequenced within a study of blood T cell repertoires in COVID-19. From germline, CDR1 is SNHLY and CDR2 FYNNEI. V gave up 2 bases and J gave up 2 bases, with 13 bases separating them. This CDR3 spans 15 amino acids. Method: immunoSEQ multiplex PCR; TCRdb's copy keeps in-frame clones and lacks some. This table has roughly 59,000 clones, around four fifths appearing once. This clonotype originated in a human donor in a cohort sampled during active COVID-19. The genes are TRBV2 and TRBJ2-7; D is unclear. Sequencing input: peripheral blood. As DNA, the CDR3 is TGTGCCAGCAGTGAATTATCCTCCGTTCCCTACGAGCAGTACTTC. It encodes CASSELSSVPYEQYF.